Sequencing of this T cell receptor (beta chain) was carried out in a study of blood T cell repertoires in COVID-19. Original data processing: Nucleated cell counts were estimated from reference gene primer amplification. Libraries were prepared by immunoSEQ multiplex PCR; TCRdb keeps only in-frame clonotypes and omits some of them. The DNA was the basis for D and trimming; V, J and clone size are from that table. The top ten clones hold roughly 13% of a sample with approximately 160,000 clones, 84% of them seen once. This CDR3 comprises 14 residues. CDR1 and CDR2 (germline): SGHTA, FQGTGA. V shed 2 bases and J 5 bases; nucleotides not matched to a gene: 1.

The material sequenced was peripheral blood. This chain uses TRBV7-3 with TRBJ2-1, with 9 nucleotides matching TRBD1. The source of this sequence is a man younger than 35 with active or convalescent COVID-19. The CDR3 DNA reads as TGTGCCAGCAGCTTAGGACAGGGGAACAATGAGCAGTTCTTC. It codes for CASSLGQGNNEQFF.